This T cell receptor (beta chain) originates from a study of blood T cell repertoires in COVID-19 (dated by TCRdb to 2019 to 2021). The study in broad terms: Samples from collaborators originated in the United States, Italy and Spain and spanned both the acute and convalescent phases of COVID-19. The material from the prospective study consisted of cDNA or gDNA derived from T cells, B-cell-depleted T cells, or PBMCs. Deeply sampled blood TCRbeta repertoires from subjects exposed to, actively infected with, or recovered from COVID-19 were included in the dataset. The repertoires were released in a freely available public database intended as a resource for research on the immune response to SARS-CoV-2. Samples were obtained from the ongoing ImmuneRACE study (first 160 participants) and from 950 to 1,500 subjects provided by 6 global collaborators. The sample metadata nearly always contained a de-identified subject ID, COVID-19 status, age in years and sex. Where available, HLA class I and class II types were obtained from metadata supplied by the sample provider rather than from assay-based typing. Overall study results and their limits: The quantity of clinical and demographic metadata differed by source and by participant and was supplied without curation.

To note about this clone: This receptor's antigen is unknown. Base qualities are not at hand, and no much larger clone is one base apart.

The collaborating institutions used their own protocols to collect whole blood in K2EDTA tubes. For TCRbeta analysis, collaborators shipped samples as frozen whole blood, isolated PBMCs, or DNA extracted from either of those sample types. The immunoSEQ Assay, a bias-controlled multiplex PCR, was used to amplify TCRbeta CDR3 regions from genomic DNA. Per the authors' processing: Within the assay, amplification of reference gene primers was used to estimate how many nucleated cells each sample contained. To quantify the absolute abundance of each unique TCRbeta CDR3 rearrangement, sequence reads were collapsed and filtered. For each sample, productive Simpson clonality was calculated as the square root of Simpson's diversity index over productive rearrangements. TCRdb limited this immuneACCESS table to in-frame rearrangements with V and J called. A share of clones is missing; checked studies link under half to unresolved V genes, and the rest is unexplained. V and J calls and clone size are those listed in that table; D and trimming were worked out from the DNA. Counted in this sample were about 41,000 clones; approximately 90% of them appeared once. Jointly, the top ten make up around 4% of the sample.

Trimming leaves V shorter by 6 bases and J shorter by 4 bases, with the junction holding 6 bases beyond the gene matches. For CDR1 and CDR2, the germline V gene lists SNHLY and FYNNEI. The CDR3, cysteine through phenylalanine, is 14 amino acids long. The retained sequence is limited to the CDR3, 42 bases, with the frame set at the first base. Material for sequencing was peripheral blood. The sequence was obtained from a man aged 55 to 70 with acute or convalescent COVID-19. The chain uses TRBV2 and TRBJ1-1; the junction holds 9 bases that match TRBD1. CDR3 region: CASRQQGAPTEAFF. In nucleotides, the sequence is TGTGCCAGCAGACAACAGGGGGCGCCCACTGAAGCTTTCTTT.